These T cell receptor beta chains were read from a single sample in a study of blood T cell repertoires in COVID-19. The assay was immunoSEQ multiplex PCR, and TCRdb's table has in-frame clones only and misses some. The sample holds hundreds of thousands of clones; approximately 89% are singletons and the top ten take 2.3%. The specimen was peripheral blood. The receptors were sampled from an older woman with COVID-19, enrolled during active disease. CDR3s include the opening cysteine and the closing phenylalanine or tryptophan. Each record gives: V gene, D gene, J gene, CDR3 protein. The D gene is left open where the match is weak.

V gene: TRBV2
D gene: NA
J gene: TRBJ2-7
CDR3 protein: CASSEGPFPYEQYF

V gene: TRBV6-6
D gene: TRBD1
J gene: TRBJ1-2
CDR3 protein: CASSQTGNGYTF

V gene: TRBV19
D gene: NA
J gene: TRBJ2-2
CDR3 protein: CASSIAGLQNTGELFF

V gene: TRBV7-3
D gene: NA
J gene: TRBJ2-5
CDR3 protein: CASSLGGSSGETQYF

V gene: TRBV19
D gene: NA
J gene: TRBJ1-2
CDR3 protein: CASSIGAVGYTF

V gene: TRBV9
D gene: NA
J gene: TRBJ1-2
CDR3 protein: CASSSGTAEGYTF

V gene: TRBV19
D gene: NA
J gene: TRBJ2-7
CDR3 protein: CASAGTAVSYEQYF

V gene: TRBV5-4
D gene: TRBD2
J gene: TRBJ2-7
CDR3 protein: CASSLSGGAYEQYF

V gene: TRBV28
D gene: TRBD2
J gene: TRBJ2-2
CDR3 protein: CASGGVTGELFF

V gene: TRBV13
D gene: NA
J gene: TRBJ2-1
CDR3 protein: CASSYRKSGGFNEQFF